The clone carrying this T cell receptor beta chain was detected a few times. Its specificity is not known. This sample was included in a study of CD8 T cells in ankylosing spondylitis. It was by quantitative 5'-RACE with molecular barcodes that TCR beta libraries were made. TCRdb re-analysed the 5' RACE reads in MiXCR, keeping a single row per CDR3 protein. The sample shows under 450,000 distinct CDR3 sequences, 20% to 25% of them seen only once. Broader study findings: Ankylosing spondylitis blood appeared to carry a characteristic TCR beta motif of roughly 8 highly homologous variants. Past studies reported some motif variants in reactive arthritis synovial fluid and blood. As for the disease-linked clones, they showed a CD8+ phenotype and occurred at relatively low frequencies in peripheral blood.

Trimming at V came to 2 bases and at J to 6 bases, leaving 11 bases not matched to a gene. This CDR3 comprises 17 residues. CDR1 and CDR2 from the germline V gene are SGDLS and YYNGEE. This TCR came from a male donor with ankylosing spondylitis or in good health (not recorded which). This sequence joins TRBV9 and TRBJ2-3; 11 bases align to TRBD2. The source material was blood, either unsorted or a sorted T cell fraction (not recorded which). For the CDR3, the DNA is TGTGCCAGCAGCGTGGAGGGACTAGCGGTTACGAGGGATACGCAGTATTTT. The encoded protein is CASSVEGLAVTRDTQYF.